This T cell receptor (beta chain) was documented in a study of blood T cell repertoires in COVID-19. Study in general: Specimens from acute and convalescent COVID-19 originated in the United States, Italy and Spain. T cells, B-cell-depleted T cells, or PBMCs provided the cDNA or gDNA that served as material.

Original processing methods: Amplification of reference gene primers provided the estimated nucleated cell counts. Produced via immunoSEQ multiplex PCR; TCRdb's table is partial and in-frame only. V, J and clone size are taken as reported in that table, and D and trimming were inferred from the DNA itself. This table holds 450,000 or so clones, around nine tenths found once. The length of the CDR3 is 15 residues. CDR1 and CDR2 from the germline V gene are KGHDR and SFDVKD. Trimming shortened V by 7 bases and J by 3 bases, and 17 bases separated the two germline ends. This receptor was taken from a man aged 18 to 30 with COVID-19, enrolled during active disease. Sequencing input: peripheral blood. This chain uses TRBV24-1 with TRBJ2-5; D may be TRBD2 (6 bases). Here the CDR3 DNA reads TGTGCCACCAGACCCAGGGACTGTTCGAAAGAGACCCAGTACTTC. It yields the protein CATRPRDCSKETQYF.